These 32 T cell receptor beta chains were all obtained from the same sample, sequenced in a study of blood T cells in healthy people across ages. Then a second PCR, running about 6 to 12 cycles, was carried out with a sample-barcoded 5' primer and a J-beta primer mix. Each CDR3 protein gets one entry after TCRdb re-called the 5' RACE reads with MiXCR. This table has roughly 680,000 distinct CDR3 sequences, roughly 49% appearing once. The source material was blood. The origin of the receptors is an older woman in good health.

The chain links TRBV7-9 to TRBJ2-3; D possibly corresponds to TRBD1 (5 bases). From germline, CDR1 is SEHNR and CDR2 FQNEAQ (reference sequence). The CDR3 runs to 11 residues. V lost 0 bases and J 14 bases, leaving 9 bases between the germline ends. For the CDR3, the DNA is TGTGCCAGCAGCTTAGCAGACAGCCGGTATTTT. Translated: CASSLADSRYF. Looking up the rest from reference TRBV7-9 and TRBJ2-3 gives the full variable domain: DTGVSQNPRHKITKRGQNVTFRCDPISEHNRLYWYRQTLGQGPEFLTYFQNEAQLEKSRLLSDRFSAERPKGSFSTLEIQRTEQGDSAMYLCASSLADSRYFGPGTRLTVL.

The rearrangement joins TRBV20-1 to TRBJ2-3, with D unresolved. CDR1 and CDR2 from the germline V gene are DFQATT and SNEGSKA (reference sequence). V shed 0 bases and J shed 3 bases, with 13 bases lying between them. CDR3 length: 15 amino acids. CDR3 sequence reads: CSARDLGSVTDTQYF. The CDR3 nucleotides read TGCAGTGCTAGAGATCTTGGGTCAGTAACAGATACGCAGTATTTT.

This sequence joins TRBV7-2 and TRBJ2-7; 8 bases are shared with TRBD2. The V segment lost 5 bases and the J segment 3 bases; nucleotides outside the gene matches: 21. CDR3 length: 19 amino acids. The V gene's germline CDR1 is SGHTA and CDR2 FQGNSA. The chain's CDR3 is CASSITVGGRPLDGYEQYF. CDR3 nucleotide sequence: TGTGCCAGCAGCATCACGGTCGGCGGGAGGCCCCTTGATGGCTACGAGCAGTACTTC.

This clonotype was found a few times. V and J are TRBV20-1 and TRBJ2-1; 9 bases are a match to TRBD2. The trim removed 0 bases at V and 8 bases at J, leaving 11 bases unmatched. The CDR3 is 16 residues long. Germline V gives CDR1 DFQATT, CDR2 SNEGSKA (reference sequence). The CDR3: CSARDPGSGSGDEQFF. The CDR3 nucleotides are TGCAGTGCTAGAGATCCGGGTAGCGGGAGTGGGGATGAGCAGTTCTTC.

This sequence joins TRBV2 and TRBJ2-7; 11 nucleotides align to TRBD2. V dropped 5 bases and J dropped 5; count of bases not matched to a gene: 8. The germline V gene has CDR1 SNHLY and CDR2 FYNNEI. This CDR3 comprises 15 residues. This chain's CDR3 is CASSRLLAGVHEQYF. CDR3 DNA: TGTGCCAGCAGTCGTCTACTAGCGGGAGTCCACGAGCAGTACTTC. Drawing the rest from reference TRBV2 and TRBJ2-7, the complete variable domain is EPEVTQTPSHQVTQMGQEVILRCVPISNHLYFYWYRQILGQKVEFLVSFYNNEISEKSEIFDDQFSVERPDGSNFTLKIRSTKLEDSAMYFCASSRLLAGVHEQYFGPGTRLTVT.

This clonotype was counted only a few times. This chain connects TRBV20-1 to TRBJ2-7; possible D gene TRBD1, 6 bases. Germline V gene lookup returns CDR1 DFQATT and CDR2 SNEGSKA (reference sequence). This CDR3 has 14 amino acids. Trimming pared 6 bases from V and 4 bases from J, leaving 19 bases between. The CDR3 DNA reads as TGCAGTGCCCTCCCCCGCAGGGGTTTGTACGAGCAGTACTTC. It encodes CSALPRRGLYEQYF.

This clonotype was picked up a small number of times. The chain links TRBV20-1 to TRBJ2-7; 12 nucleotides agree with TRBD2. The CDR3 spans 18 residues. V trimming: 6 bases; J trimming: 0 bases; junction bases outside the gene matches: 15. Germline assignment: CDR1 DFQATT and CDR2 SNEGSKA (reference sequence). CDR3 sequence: CSAAGAFTSGRSSYEQYF. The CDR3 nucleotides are TGCAGTGCCGCCGGGGCCTTTACTAGCGGGAGGAGCTCCTACGAGCAGTACTTC.

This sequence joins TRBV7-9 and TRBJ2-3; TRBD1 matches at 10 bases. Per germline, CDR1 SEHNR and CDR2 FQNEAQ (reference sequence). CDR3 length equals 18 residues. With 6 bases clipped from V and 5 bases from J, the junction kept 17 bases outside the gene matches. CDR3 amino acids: CASRPSVGQGFGIDTQYF. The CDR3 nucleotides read TGTGCCAGCAGACCTTCCGTGGGACAGGGGTTCGGTATAGATACGCAGTATTTT.

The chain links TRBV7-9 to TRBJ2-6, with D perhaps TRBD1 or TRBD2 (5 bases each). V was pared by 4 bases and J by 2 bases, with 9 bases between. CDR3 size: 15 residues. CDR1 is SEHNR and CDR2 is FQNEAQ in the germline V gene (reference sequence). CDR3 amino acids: CASSSGRPGANVLTF. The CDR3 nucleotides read TGTGCCAGCAGCTCAGGGAGACCTGGGGCCAACGTCCTGACTTTC.

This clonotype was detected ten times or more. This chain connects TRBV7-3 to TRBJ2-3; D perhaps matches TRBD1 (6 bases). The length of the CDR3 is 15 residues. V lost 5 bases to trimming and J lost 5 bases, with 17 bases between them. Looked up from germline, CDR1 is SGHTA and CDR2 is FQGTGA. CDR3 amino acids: CASSPSLGAGDTQYF. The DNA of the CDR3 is TGTGCCAGCAGCCCCAGTTTGGGGGCCGGAGATACGCAGTATTTT.

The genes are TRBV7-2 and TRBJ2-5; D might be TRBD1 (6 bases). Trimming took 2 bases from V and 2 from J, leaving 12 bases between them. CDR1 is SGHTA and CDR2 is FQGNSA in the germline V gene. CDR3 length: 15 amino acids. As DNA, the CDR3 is TGTGCCAGCAGCTTACACCAGGGGTATCAAGAGACCCAGTACTTC. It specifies CASSLHQGYQETQYF.

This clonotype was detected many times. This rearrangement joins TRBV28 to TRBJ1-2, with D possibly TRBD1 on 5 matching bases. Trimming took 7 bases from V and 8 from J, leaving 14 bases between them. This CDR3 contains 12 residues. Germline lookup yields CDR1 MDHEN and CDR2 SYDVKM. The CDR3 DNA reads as TGTGCCAGCACCCAAGGGACGGAGGGCTACACCTTC. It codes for CASTQGTEGYTF.

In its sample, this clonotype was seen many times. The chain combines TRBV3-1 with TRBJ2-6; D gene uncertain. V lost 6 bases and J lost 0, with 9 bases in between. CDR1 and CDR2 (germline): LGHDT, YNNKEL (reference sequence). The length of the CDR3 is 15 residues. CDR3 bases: TGTGCCAGCAGTATCCGGAGCTCTGGGGCCAACGTCCTGACTTTC. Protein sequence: CASSIRSSGANVLTF.

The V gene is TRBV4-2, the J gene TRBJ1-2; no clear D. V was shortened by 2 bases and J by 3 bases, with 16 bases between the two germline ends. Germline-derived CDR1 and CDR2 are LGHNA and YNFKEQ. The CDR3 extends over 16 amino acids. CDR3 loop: CASSQPSRGFDYGYTF. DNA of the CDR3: TGTGCCAGCAGCCAACCATCCCGGGGATTCGACTATGGCTACACCTTC.

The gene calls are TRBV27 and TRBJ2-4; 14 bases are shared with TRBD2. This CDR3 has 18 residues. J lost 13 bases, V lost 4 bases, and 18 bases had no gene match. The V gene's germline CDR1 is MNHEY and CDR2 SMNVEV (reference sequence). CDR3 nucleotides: TGTGCCAGCAGTTGCCTGACTAGCGGGAGGGCCTTGGGCTATGAGCAGTACTTC. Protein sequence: CASSCLTSGRALGYEQYF.

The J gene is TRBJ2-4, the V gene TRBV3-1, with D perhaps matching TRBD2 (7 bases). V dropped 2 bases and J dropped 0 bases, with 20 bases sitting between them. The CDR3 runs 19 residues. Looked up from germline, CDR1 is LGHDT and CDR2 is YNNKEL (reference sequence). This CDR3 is CASSQTRGGAGIAKNIQYF. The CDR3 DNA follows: TGTGCCAGCAGCCAAACAAGAGGGGGAGCGGGAATAGCCAAAAACATTCAGTACTTC.

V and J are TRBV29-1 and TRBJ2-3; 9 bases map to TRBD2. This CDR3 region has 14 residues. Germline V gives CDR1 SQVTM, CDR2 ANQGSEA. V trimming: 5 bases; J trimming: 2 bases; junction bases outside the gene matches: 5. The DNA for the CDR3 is TGCAGCGTTCCTACTAGCGGGCTCACAGATACGCAGTATTTT. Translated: CSVPTSGLTDTQYF.

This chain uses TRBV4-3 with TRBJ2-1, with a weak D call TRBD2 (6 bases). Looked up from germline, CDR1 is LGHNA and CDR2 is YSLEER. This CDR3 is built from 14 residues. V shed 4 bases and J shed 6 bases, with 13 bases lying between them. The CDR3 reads CASSRLLASNEQFF. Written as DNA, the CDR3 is TGCGCCAGCAGCCGATTACTAGCATCCAATGAGCAGTTCTTC.

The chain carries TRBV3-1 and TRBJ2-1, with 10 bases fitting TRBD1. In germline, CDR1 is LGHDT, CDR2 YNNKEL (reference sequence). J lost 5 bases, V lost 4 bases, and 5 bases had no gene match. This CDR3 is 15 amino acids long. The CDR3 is CASSPTGQGHNEQFF. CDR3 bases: TGTGCCAGCAGCCCTACGGGACAGGGGCACAATGAGCAGTTCTTC.

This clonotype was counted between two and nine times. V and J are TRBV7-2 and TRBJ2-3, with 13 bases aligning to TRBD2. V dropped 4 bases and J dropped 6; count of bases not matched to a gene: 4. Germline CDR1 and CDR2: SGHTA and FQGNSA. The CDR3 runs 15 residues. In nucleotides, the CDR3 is TGTGCCAGCAGCTGGACTAGCGGGAGCGCGGATACGCAGTATTTT. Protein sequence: CASSWTSGSADTQYF.

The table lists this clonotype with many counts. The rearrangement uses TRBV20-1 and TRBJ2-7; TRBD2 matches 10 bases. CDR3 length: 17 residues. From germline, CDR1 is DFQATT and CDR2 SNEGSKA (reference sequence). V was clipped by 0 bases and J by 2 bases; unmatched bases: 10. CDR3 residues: CSAREFPELAGTYEQYF. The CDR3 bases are TGCAGTGCTAGAGAGTTCCCGGAACTAGCGGGGACCTACGAGCAGTACTTC.

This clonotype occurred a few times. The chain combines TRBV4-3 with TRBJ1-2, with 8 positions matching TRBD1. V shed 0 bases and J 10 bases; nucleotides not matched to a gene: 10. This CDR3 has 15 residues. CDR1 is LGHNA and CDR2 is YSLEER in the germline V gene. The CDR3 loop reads CASSQDIGTGGVYTF. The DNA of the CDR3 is TGCGCCAGCAGCCAAGATATCGGGACAGGAGGTGTCTACACCTTC.

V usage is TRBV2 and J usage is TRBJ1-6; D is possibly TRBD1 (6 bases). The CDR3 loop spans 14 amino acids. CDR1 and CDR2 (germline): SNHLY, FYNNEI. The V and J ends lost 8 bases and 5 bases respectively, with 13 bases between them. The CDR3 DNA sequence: TGTGCCAGCGGGGGCCAGGGAGATAATTCACCCCTCCACTTT. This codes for CASGGQGDNSPLHF. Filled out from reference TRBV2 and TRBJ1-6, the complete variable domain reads EPEVTQTPSHQVTQMGQEVILRCVPISNHLYFYWYRQILGQKVEFLVSFYNNEISEKSEIFDDQFSVERPDGSNFTLKIRSTKLEDSAMYFCASGGQGDNSPLHFGNGTRLTVT.

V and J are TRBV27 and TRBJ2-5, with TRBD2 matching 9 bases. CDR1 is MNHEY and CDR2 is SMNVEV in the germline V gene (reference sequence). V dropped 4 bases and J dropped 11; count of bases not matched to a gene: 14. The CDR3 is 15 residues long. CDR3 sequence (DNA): TGTGCCAGCAGTTCGATAGCGGGAGTAAACAATGAGCAGTACTTC. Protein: CASSSIAGVNNEQYF.

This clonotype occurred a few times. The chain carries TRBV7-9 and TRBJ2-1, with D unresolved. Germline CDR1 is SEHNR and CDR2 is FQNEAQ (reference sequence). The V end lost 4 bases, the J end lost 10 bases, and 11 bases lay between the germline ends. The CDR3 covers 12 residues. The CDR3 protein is CASSSTIWEQFF. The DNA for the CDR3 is TGTGCCAGCAGCTCAACCATCTGGGAGCAGTTCTTC.

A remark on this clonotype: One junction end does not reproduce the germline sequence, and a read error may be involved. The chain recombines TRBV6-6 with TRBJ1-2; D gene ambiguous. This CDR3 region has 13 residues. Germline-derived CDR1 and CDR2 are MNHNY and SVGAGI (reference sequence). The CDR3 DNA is TGTGCCAGCAGTTATCGGGAAAACTATGGCAACACCTTC. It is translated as CASSYRENYGNTF.

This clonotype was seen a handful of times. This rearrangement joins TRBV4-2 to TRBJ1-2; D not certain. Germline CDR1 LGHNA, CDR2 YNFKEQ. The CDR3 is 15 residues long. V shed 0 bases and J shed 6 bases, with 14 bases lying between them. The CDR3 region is CASSQDRLVSDGYTF. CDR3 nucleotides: TGTGCCAGCAGCCAAGATCGTTTGGTTTCTGATGGCTACACCTTC.

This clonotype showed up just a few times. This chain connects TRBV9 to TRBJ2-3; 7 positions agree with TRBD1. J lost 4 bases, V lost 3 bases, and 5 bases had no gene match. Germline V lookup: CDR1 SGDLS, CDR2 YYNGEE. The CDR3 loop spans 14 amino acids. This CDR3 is CASSAKQGSDTQYF. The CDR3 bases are TGTGCCAGCAGCGCAAAACAGGGGTCAGATACGCAGTATTTT. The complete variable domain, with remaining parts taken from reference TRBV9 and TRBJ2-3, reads DSGVTQTPKHLITATGQRVTLRCSPRSGDLSVYWYQQSLDQGLQFLIQYYNGEERAKGNILERFSAQQFPDLHSELNLSSLELGDSALYFCASSAKQGSDTQYFGPGTRLTVL.

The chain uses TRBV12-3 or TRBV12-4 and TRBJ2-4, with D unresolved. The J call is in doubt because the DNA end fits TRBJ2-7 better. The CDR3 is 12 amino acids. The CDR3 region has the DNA TGTGCCAGCAGTTTTGAGCGATACGAGCAGTACTTC. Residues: CASSFERYEQYF.

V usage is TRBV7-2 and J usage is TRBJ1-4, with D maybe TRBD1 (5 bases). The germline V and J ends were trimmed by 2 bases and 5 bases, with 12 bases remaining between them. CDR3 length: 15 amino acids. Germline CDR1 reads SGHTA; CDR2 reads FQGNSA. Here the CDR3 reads CASSLTDRANEKLFF. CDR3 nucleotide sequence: TGTGCCAGCAGCTTAACCGACAGAGCAAATGAAAAACTGTTTTTT.

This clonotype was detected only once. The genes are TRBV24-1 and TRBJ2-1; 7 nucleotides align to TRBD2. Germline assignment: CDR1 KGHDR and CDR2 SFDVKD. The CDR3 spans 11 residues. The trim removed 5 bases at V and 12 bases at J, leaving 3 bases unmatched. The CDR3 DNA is TGTGCCACCAGTGGCGGGAGTTCGCAGTTCTTC. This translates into CATSGGSSQFF.

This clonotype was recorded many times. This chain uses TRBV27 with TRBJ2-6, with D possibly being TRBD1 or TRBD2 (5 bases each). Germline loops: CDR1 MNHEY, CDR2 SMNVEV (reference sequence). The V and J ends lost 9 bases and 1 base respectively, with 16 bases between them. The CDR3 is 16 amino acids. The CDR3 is CASKTGRPSGANVLTF. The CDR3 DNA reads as TGTGCCAGTAAAACGGGACGGCCATCTGGGGCCAACGTCCTGACTTTC.